This TCR beta chain was recovered during a study of blood T cell repertoires in COVID-19. Looking at the study overall: From T cells, B-cell-depleted T cells, or PBMCs came the material, which was cDNA or gDNA.

Only in-frame clones appear in the TCRdb table, and some are missing; sequencing was by immunoSEQ multiplex PCR. Counted here are around 95,000 clones, approximately 90% occurring once; the ten biggest clones make up approximately 2.2%. V lost 2 bases and J lost 7, with 12 bases in between. The CDR3 loop spans 13 amino acids. Germline V gene lookup returns CDR1 GTSNPN and CDR2 SVGIG (reference sequence). The chain couples TRBV30 to TRBJ1-5; D ambiguous. The clonotype originates from a man between 50 and 59 years old with active COVID-19. Sequencing was performed on peripheral blood. The chain's CDR3 is CAWSPGVGQPQHF. The CDR3 DNA sequence: TGTGCCTGGAGTCCGGGTGTCGGGCAGCCCCAGCATTTT.